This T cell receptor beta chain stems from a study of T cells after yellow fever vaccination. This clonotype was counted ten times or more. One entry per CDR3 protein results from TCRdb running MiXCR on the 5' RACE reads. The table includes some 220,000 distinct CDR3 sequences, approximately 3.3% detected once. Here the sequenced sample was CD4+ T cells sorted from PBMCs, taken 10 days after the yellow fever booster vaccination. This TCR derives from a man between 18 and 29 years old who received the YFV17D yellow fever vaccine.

The CDR3 is CASSQTGGTYEQYF. In nucleotides, the CDR3 is TGTGCCAGCAGCCAAACAGGGGGAACCTACGAGCAGTACTTC. The V call is TRBV3-1, the J call TRBJ2-7; 8 bases match TRBD1. The J segment lost 2 bases and the V segment lost 2 bases, leaving 2 bases of the junction unmatched. The CDR3 sequence is 14 residues long. Germline loops: CDR1 LGHDT, CDR2 YNNKEL (reference sequence).